This T cell receptor (beta chain) was sequenced during a study of T-cell memory formation after mild COVID-19. Study information: The TCR clusters were mostly specific to one donor. Study-wide results and caveats: Chiefly within CM and EM were the contracting CD4+ clones; CD8+ ones were within EMRA. Later expanders leaned CD4+, whereas day 15 to 85 contracting clones were balanced CD4/CD8.

This clonotype appeared a few times. Its specificity is not known. UMIs and sample barcodes were carried by the TCR alpha and TCR beta cDNA libraries that 5'RACE produced using constant-segment primers. TCRdb reprocessed the 5' RACE reads via MiXCR and lists one record per CDR3 protein. The sample gives about 440,000 distinct CDR3 sequences, roughly 20% of which show up once; approximately 8.4% is in the top ten. The V gene's germline CDR1 is SQVTM and CDR2 ANQGSEA. V dropped 4 bases and J dropped 2 bases, with 9 bases sitting between them. This CDR3 has 12 amino acids. The sequencing sample was made of PBMCs or a T cell subset sorted from them (not recorded which). The sequence derives from an adult woman who had mild COVID-19 (a few samples of this study predate the infection). Cell type and time point are not known. This chain links TRBV29-1 with TRBJ2-7; D remains ambiguous. The CDR3 DNA follows: TGCAGCGTTGCCAGTAATACCTACGAGCAGTACTTC. As protein: CSVASNTYEQYF.